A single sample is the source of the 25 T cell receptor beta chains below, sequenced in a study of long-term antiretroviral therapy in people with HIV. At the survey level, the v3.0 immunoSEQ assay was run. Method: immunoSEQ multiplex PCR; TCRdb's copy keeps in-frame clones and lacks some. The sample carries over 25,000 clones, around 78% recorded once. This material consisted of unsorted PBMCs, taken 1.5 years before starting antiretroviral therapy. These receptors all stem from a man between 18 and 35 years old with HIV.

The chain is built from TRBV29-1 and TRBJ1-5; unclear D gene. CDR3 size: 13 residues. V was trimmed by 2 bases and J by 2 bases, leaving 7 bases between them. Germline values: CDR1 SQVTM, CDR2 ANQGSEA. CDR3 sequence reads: CSVETGGNQPQHF. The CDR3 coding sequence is TGCAGCGTTGAAACTGGGGGCAATCAGCCCCAGCATTTT.

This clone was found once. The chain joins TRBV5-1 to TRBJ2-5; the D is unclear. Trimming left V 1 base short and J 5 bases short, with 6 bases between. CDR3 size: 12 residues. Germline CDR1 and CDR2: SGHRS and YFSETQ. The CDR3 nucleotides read TGCGCCAGCAGCTTGTTTCAGGAGACCCAGTACTTC. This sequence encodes CASSLFQETQYF.

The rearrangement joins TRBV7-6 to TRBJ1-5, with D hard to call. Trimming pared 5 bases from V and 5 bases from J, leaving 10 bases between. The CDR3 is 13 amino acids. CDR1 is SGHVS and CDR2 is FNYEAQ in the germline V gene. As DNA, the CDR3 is TGTGCCAGCAGCCAAATGATCGATCAGCCCCAGCATTTT. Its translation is CASSQMIDQPQHF.

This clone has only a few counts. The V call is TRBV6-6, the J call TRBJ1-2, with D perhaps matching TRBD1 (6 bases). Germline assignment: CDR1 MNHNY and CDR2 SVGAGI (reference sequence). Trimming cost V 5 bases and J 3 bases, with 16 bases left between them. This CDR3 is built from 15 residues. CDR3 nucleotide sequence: TGTGCCAGCAGTCCCCACCCACAGGGTTACTATGGCTACACCTTC. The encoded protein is CASSPHPQGYYGYTF.

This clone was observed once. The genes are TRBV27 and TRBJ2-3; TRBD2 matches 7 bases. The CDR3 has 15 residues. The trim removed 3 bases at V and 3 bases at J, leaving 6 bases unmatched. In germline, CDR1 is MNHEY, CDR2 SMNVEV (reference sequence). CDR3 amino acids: CASSFKREGTDTQYF. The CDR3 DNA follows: TGTGCCAGCAGTTTCAAGCGGGAAGGGACAGATACGCAGTATTTT.

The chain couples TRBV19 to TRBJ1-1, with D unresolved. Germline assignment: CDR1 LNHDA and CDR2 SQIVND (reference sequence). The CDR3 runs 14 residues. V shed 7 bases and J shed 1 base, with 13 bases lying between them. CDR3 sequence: CASKSGYGNTEAFF. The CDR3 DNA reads TGTGCCAGTAAGTCGGGGTACGGGAACACTGAAGCTTTCTTT. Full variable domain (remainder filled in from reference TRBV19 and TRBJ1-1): DGGITQSPKYLFRKEGQNVTLSCEQNLNHDAMYWYRQDPGQGLRLIYYSQIVNDFQKGDIAEGYSVSREKKESFPLTVTSAQKNPTAFYLCASKSGYGNTEAFFGQGTRLTVV.

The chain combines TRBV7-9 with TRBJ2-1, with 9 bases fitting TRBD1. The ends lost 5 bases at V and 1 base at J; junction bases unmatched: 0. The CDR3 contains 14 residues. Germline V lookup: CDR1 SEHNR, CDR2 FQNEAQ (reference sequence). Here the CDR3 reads CASSGTGSYNEQFF. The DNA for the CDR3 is TGTGCCAGCAGCGGGACAGGGTCCTACAATGAGCAGTTCTTC.

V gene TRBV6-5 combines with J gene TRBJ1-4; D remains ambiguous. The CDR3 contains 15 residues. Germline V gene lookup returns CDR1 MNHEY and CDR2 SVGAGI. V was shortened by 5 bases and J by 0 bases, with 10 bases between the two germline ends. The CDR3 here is CASSQEVSTNEKLFF. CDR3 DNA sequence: TGTGCCAGCAGTCAGGAGGTTTCAACTAATGAAAAACTGTTTTTT.

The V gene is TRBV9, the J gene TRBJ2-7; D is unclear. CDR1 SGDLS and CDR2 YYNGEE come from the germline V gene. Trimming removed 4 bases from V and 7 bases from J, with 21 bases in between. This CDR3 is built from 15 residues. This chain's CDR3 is CASSQSTGANGEQYF. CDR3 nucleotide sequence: TGTGCCAGCAGCCAATCGACCGGTGCTAATGGGGAGCAGTACTTC. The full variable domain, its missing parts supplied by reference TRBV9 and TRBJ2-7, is DSGVTQTPKHLITATGQRVTLRCSPRSGDLSVYWYQQSLDQGLQFLIQYYNGEERAKGNILERFSAQQFPDLHSELNLSSLELGDSALYFCASSQSTGANGEQYFGPGTRLTVT.

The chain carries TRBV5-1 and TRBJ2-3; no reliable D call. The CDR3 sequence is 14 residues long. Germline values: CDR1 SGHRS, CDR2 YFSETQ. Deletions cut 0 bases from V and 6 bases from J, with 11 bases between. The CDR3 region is CASSLALFSDTQYF. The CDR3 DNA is TGCGCCAGCAGCTTGGCATTGTTTTCGGATACGCAGTATTTT.

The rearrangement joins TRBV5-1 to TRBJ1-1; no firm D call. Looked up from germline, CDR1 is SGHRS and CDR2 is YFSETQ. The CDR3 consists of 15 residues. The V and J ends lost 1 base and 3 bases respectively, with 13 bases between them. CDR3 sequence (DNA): TGCGCCAGCAGCTTGTTCTCACAGTCCTACACTGAAGCTTTCTTT. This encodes CASSLFSQSYTEAFF.

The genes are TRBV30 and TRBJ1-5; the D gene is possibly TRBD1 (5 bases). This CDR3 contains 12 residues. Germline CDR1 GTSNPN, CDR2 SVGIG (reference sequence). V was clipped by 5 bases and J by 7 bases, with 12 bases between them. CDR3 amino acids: CAWGQSYQPQHF. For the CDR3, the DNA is TGTGCCTGGGGACAATCTTACCAGCCCCAGCATTTT.

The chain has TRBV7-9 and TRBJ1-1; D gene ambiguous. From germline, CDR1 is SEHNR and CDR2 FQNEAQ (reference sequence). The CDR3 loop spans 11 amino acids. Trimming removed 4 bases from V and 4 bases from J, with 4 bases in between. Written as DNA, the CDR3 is TGTGCCAGCAGCTCAACCACTGAAGCTTTCTTT. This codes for CASSSTTEAFF.

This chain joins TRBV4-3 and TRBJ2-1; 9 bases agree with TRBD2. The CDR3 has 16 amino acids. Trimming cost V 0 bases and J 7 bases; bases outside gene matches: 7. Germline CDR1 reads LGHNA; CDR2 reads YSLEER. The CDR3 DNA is TGCGCCAGCAGCCAAGATGTGGCGGGAGGGCCTAATGAGCAGTTCTTC. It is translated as CASSQDVAGGPNEQFF.

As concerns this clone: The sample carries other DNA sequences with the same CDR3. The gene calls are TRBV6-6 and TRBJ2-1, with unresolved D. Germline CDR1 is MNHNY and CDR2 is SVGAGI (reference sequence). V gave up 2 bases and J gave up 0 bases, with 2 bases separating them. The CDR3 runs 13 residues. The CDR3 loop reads CASSYDSYNEQFF. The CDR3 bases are TGTGCCAGCAGTTACGACTCCTACAATGAGCAGTTCTTC.

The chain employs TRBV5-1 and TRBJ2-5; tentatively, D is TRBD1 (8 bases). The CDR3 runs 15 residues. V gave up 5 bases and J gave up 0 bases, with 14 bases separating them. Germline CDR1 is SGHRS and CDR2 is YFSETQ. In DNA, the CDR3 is TGCGCCAGCAGTTTACAGGGGGGGCACCAAGAGACCCAGTACTTC. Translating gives CASSLQGGHQETQYF.

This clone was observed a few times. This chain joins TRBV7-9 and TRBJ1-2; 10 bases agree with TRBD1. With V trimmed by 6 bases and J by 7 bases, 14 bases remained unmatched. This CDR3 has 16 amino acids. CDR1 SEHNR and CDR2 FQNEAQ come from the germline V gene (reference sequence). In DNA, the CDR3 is TGTGCCAGCAGTTATCAGACAGGGGGCAAGGTCTCTGGCTACACCTTC. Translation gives CASSYQTGGKVSGYTF.

CDR3 nucleotides: TGTGCCAGCCTCAACGGCTGGGGTGAGCAGTTCTTC. Amino acids: CASLNGWGEQFF. The chain uses TRBV7-9 and TRBJ2-1; D is uncertain. CDR1 SEHNR and CDR2 FQNEAQ come from the germline V gene (reference sequence). This CDR3 region has 12 residues. V was clipped by 8 bases and J by 9 bases, with 14 bases between them.

In DNA, the CDR3 is TGTGCCAGCAGCCAGCCGCAGGGTAGGGCGAATGAAAAACTGTTTTTT. It codes for CASSQPQGRANEKLFF. V is TRBV14 and J is TRBJ1-4; D perhaps matches TRBD1 (5 bases). With 3 bases removed from V and 5 bases from J, the gap between germline ends came to 16 bases. The CDR3 sequence is 16 residues long. Germline CDR1 reads SGHDN; CDR2 reads FVKESK.

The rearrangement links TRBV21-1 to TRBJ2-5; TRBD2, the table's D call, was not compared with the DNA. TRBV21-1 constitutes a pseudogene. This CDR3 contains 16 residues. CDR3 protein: CASSKDLANRRETQYF. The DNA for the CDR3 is TGTGCCAGCAGCAAAGACCTAGCGAACCGTAGAGAGACCCAGTACTTC.

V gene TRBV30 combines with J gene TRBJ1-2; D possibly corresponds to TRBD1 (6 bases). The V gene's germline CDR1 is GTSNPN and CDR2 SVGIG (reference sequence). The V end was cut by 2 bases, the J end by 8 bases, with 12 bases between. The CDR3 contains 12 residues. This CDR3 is CAWSTSGGGYTF. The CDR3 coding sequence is TGTGCCTGGAGTACTTCCGGGGGCGGCTACACCTTC.

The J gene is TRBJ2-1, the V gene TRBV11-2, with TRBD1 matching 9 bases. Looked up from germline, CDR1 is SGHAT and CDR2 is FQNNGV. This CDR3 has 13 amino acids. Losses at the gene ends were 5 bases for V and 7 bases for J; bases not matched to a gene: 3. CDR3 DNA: TGTGCCAGCAGCCGGGACAGGGCAAATGAGCAGTTCTTC. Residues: CASSRDRANEQFF.

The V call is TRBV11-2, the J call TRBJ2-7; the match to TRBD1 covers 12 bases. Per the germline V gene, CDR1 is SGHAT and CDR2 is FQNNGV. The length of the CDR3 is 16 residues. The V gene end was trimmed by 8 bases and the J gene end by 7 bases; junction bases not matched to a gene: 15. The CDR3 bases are TGTGCCAGCTCACTCGGCTCGGGACAGGGGGCAGGGGAGCAGTACTTC. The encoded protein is CASSLGSGQGAGEQYF.

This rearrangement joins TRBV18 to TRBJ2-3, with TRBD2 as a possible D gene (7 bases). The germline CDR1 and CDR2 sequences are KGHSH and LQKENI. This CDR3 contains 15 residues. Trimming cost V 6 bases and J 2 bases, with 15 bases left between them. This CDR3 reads CASSFRGALTDTQYF. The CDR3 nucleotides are TGTGCCAGCTCTTTCCGGGGGGCCCTCACAGATACGCAGTATTTT.

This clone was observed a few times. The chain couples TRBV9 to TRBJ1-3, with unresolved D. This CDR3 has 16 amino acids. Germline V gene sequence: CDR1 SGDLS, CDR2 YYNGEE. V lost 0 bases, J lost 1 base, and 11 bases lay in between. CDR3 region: CASSVEGAGSGNTIYF. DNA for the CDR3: TGTGCCAGCAGCGTAGAGGGCGCCGGGTCTGGAAACACCATATATTTT.